What follows are 3 T cell receptor beta chains derived from one specimen sequenced in a study of T cell responses to AZD1222 COVID-19 vaccine. Sequencing used immunoSEQ multiplex PCR; TCRdb keeps in-frame clones, though not all of them. Of some 81,000 clones listed, under 95% are singletons. This specimen was peripheral blood, taken 28 days after the second AZD1222 dose. The receptors derive from an adult who received the AZD1222 COVID-19 vaccine.

This sequence joins TRBV5-1 and TRBJ2-7; a possible D gene is TRBD2 (5 bases). CDR1 is SGHRS, CDR2 YFSETQ, per germline. Deletions cut 4 bases from V and 2 bases from J, with 13 bases between. The CDR3 sequence is 14 residues long. CDR3: CASSPERPTYEQYF. In DNA form, the CDR3 reads TGCGCCAGCAGCCCCGAGCGGCCAACCTACGAGCAGTACTTC.

The rearrangement joins TRBV7-3 to TRBJ2-1, with 7 nucleotides matching TRBD2. V shed 5 bases, J shed 0 bases, and the junction held 7 bases outside the gene matches. The V gene's germline CDR1 is SGHTA and CDR2 FQGTGA. CDR3 length equals 16 residues. The CDR3 DNA is TGTGCCAGCAGCCCGGGAGGTGGGAGCTCCTACAATGAGCAGTTCTTC. It encodes CASSPGGGSSYNEQFF. The full variable domain, completed using reference TRBV7-3 and TRBJ2-1, is GAGVSQTPSNKVTEKGKYVELRCDPISGHTALYWYRQSLGQGPEFLIYFQGTGAADDSGLPNDRFFAVRPEGSVSTLKIQRTERGDSAVYLCASSPGGGSSYNEQFFGPGTRLTVL.

The chain links TRBV10-2 to TRBJ1-2; maybe TRBD1 (6 bases). The CDR3 length is 14 residues. Germline V gene sequence: CDR1 WSHSY, CDR2 SAAADI. V was trimmed by 7 bases and J by 2 bases, leaving 14 bases between them. The chain's CDR3 is CASKVTGLNYGYTF. The CDR3 coding sequence is TGCGCCAGCAAAGTGACAGGCCTGAACTATGGCTACACCTTC.